The source of this TCR beta chain is a study of blood T cell repertoires in COVID-19. About the study: Material from acute and convalescent COVID-19 was sourced from the United States, Italy and Spain. Sample material is recorded as cDNA or gDNA derived from T cells, B-cell-depleted T cells, or PBMCs.

In the authors' workflow: Reference gene primer amplification in the assay estimated nucleated cell counts. Profiled with immunoSEQ multiplex PCR; TCRdb holds only in-frame clones, not every one. That table gives V, J and clone size, and the DNA gave D and trimming. The repertoire has over 75,000 clones, approximately 87% of them found once; the top ten carry roughly 1.5%. From germline, CDR1 is LGHNT and CDR2 FRNRAP. This CDR3 has 15 residues. V shed 3 bases, J shed 5 bases, and the junction held 6 bases outside the gene matches. Sequenced input: peripheral blood. The sequence was collected from a human donor with active COVID-19. The donor label of this sample is uncertain. This chain links TRBV12-5 with TRBJ2-7, with 11 bases that match TRBD2. CDR3: CASGFHSGGADEQYF. The CDR3 nucleotides read TGTGCTAGTGGTTTTCATAGCGGGGGGGCCGACGAGCAGTACTTC.